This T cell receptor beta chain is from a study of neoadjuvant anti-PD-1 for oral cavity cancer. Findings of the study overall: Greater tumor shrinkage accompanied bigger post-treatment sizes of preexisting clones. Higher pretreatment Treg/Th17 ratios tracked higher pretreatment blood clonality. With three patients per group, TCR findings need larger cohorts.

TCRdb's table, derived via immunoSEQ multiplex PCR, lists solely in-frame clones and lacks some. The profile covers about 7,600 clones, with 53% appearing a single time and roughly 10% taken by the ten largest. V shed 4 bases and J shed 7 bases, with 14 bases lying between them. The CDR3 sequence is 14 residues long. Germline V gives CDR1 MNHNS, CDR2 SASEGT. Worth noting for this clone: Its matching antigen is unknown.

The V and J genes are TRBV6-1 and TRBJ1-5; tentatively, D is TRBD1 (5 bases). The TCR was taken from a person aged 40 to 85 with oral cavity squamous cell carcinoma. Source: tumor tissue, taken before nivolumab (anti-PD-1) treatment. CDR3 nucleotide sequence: TGTGCCAGCAGTGTAGCGGGGGGGGAACAGCCCCAGCATTTT. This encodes CASSVAGGEQPQHF.